The T cell receptor beta chain under discussion was sequenced for a study of immune characterization of retroperitoneal liposarcoma. Germline V gene data show CDR1 as SGHTA and CDR2 as FQGTGA. Trimming removed 5 bases from V and 11 bases from J, with 30 bases in between. CDR3 length equals 17 residues. This clonotype was picked up a small number of times. From the PCR reads, TCRdb called clonotypes with MiXCR, one entry per CDR3 protein. The sample consists of more than 8,000 distinct CDR3 sequences, roughly a quarter of them appearing once. This TCR was recovered from a male donor with retroperitoneal liposarcoma. The V call is TRBV7-3, the J call TRBJ2-5; weak D call: TRBD2 (5 bases). The specimen was tumor tissue. The CDR3 loop is CASSPPGEGAPRDEQYF. The CDR3 nucleotides are TGTGCCAGCAGCCCCCCCGGGGAAGGCGCCCCAAGGGATGAGCAGTACTTC.